This T cell receptor (beta chain) was found in a study of cytomegalovirus exposure and HLA in healthy donors (dated by TCRdb to 2015 to 2018). With respect to the entire study: An earlier analysis of 587 of the donors reported 250 to 300 Gb of sequence data and some 100 million unique TCR beta sequences from around 200 million T cells. Roughly 300 gigabases of sequencing data and 70 million to 100 million unique TCR sequences were included in an early release covering about 620 HLA-typed donors. Among the roughly 400 genotyped donors, 75% to 90% belonged to the genetic ancestry cluster associated with self-reported Caucasian donors. The study was designed to test whether signatures of past pathogen exposure could be identified by cataloging public T cell receptors. The study used immunosequencing to profile the T cell repertoires of 666 subjects and linked those repertoires to cytomegalovirus serostatus. In addition to the first cohort of hundreds of subjects, a separate validation cohort of under 150 different subjects was used. The study combined high-throughput TCR immunosequencing, statistical association of individual TCRs with disease status, and machine learning to predict cytomegalovirus infection status. A later analysis re-examined previously published TCR beta repertoires from roughly 650 donors and added high-resolution HLA genotyping to investigate patterns of TCR occurrence. Rather than drawing on any new phenotypic data, the later analysis identified candidate immune exposures from TCR beta sequences and the way those sequences occurred across donors. In an earlier analysis of 587 of the donors, high-throughput TCR beta sequencing was used to judge whether each TCR beta V gene segment behaved as functional or pseudogenic. Donor age, sex, ethnicity and CMV serostatus were collected together with the repertoire data. A later genetic analysis took genome-wide SNP genotypes for about 55% of the roughly 670 donors and used that subset as a discovery cohort. All discovery cohort repertoires had been generated using a single sequencing platform. Class I and class II HLA loci were covered by the typing at four-digit resolution. The number of typed donors differed by locus: roughly 620-640 for A, B, C, DRB1 and DQB1; 500 to 550 for DQA1; 606 for DPA1; and 400 to 480 for DPB1. Because of strong linkage in the cohort, roughly five DR-DQ haplotypes were treated as single units for association and clustering. On average, 235,054 unique TCR beta nucleotide sequences were sequenced per donor among some 420 genotyped donors of the cohort, with roughly 19% of those sequences being non-productive. Broad study findings and their caveats: Sequencing depth was assumed to be roughly uniform across donors in the presence/absence analyses, though that assumption may not hold. CMV serostatus was the only immune exposure information available for the cohort. In a later analysis, TCR association rates were found to vary across HLA loci, with the most associated TCRs seen for DRB1 alleles and the fewest for HLA-C alleles. Around 16 rarely observed V segments, including chromosome 9 orphons, were excluded from the earlier analysis of several hundred of the donors because counts were too low. Assigning TCR associations to individual alleles was difficult when HLA alleles, especially DR and DQ, strongly co-occurred. Because some donors lacked HLA typing at each locus, the association tests relied only on the typed subset. Broadly in line with IMGT annotations, most TCR beta V segments showed up in productive rearrangements about 90% or about 30% of the time in an earlier analysis of 450 to 750 of the donors. According to a later analysis, parvovirus B19, influenza, CMV and Epstein-Barr virus appeared linked to several top co-occurrence clusters. In a later analysis, HLA-associated TCR beta chains showed more clonal expansion and lower generation probabilities than non-associated chains that were equally common. A later genetic analysis associated a missense DCLRE1C variant with V-gene and J-gene trimming of TCR beta chains, and an independent cohort replicated the association. According to a later genetic analysis, donors in an Asian-associated ancestry cluster had fewer N-insertions in productive TCRs than the approximately 650-donor mean. Because the 87-base-pair reads could not distinguish some IMGT-functional V segments, including TRBV6-2 and TRBV6-3, those segments were excluded. In the study, roughly 160 TCR beta chains were listed as associated with cytomegalovirus. A further reported finding was that TCR beta sequences accurately predicted the HLA-A and HLA-B alleles for most subjects in the first cohort. A later analysis found that most CMV-associated TCR beta chains appeared HLA-restricted, with HLA associations seemingly driven largely by CMV exposure. In a later analysis, around 17,000 TCR beta sequences were associated with specific HLA alleles at a false discovery rate of 0.05. Across donors, most TCR sequences were observed very rarely, whereas some public TCRs were present in many individuals. Linkage disequilibrium might explain the correlated functional status among segregating V segments, but an unknown experimental factor could not be ruled out. The sequencing pipeline was judged likely to have produced a cluster of highly shared sequence variants as a technical artifact. The authors suggested that the approach could potentially be extended to other disease states and immunological phenotypes. A few of the identified cytomegalovirus-associated TCR beta chains were confirmed in vitro to be specific for cytomegalovirus antigens. This cohort had only TCR beta chains sequenced, and the lack of alpha or paired-chain data limited which features could be detected. The classifier was reported to diagnose cytomegalovirus status with high specificity and sensitivity in both the original and validation cohorts.

As concerns this clone: The antigen this receptor binds is unknown. Within one base of it there is no much larger clone, and no base qualities were kept.

The cohort comprised more than 550 healthy bone marrow donors. At the time of sampling, every cohort member was nominally healthy, though immune exposures that went unrecorded were likely present. The donor tested CMV seropositive, placing the donor among the 289 seropositive members of the cohort. Each donor provided a peripheral blood sample, and peripheral blood mononuclear cells were used for TCR beta sequencing. Genomic DNA was extracted from the blood cell samples with the Qiagen DNeasy Blood Extraction Kit. V trim: 1 base; J trim: 4 bases; unmatched bases: 4. Based on the germline V gene (reference sequence), the CDR1 and CDR2 sequences are GTSNPN and SVGIG. The CDR3 starts with the cysteine, ends with the phenylalanine, and has 14 residues. Only CDR3 DNA remains: 42 bases, in frame from the first base. Receptor libraries were prepared by the immunoSEQ multiplex PCR assay. The multiplex PCR relied on a mix of 60 forward primers for TCR Vbeta segments and 13 reverse primers for TCR Jbeta segments. Amplification of the CDR3 region of rearranged TCR beta genes was performed with a multiplex PCR assay on genomic DNA. On the Illumina HiSeq System, the amplified TCR beta libraries were sequenced as 87-base-pair reads. In the paper's pipeline: Across the 500 to 700 repertoires, a later analysis counted 80 million or so unique TCR beta chains, roughly 11 million of which were shared by at least two donors. Raw reads were error-corrected and collapsed into unique sequences by a nearest-neighbor algorithm in which closely related sequences were merged to remove PCR and sequencing errors. CDR3 sequences were aligned to IMGT reference sequences to assign V, D and J gene segments. For a sequence to be retained, a match of at least six nucleotides to both a V gene segment and a J gene segment was required. A rearrangement counted as productive if the CDR3 had no stop codons and remained in frame with V and J, and every other rearrangement counted as non-productive. CDR3 was defined according to IMGT convention as the region running from the second conserved V-encoded cysteine to the conserved J-encoded phenylalanine. Sequences without an unambiguous match to a single V gene segment were excluded from the earlier analysis of a few hundred of the donors. An earlier analysis of a few hundred of the donors called V segments functional above 56.7% productive rearrangements and segregating when the between-donor standard deviation exceeded 5%. A statistical classification framework was developed to diagnose cytomegalovirus status using the catalog of TCR beta chain sequences. In a later analysis, TCR nucleotide sequences were compared against IMGT/GENE-DB human TR gene sequences so that V and J genes could be assigned. Using the TCRdist pipeline, a later analysis assigned CDR3 sequences along with most-parsimonious VDJ recombination scenarios. In a later analysis, each TCR beta chain was defined by its CDR3 amino acid sequence together with its V-gene family, and reads without a unique V-gene family were excluded. In a later analysis, 550 to 650 highly shared, low-generation-probability nucleotide sequences were removed to address suspected cross-contamination and a sequencing artifact. In a later analysis, a clonal expansion index for each public chain was calculated from normalized within-repertoire ranks of inferred template counts. In a later analysis, generation probabilities were computed using a VDJ recombination model fitted to out-of-frame rearrangements, and the results were checked against IGoR. In a later analysis, hypergeometric tests were used to score TCR-TCR, TCR-HLA and TCR-CMV co-occurrence, with a repertoire-size bias correction applied to TCR pairs. A later analysis estimated false discovery rates by permuting HLA or CMV assignments 20 times. In a later analysis, co-occurring TCRs were grouped using DBSCAN, with TCRdist sequence similarity added in when clustering inside HLA-allele-positive subsets. Repertoires with fewer than 30,000 or more than 120,000 public chains were left out of co-occurrence clustering, as were a handful of repertoires with anomalous nucleotide sharing. TCRdb stores this immuneACCESS table with in-frame sequences only. Part of the clones is absent; in the studies checked, under half of the shortfall reflects unresolved V genes, and no reason is known for the rest. V, J and clone size derive from that table, while D and trimming were established from the DNA sequence. The sample table records 150,000 or so clones; more than 75% of these occur just once. The top ten hold around 7.2% of the sample.

The specimen sequenced was PBMCs. The source is a man under 40 in good health and CMV-seropositive. The chain is assembled from TRBV30 and TRBJ1-5; TRBD1 lines up with 7 middle nucleotides. The CDR3 amino acid sequence is: CAWSEGQPNQPQHF. The DNA sequence is given as TGTGCCTGGAGTGAGGGACAGCCAAATCAGCCCCAGCATTTT.